A selection of T cell receptor beta chains follows, all from one sample in a study of T cell responses to AZD1222 COVID-19 vaccine. Using immunoSEQ multiplex PCR, the repertoire was profiled, and TCRdb retains in-frame clones only, with some absent. Here the sample spans fewer than 90,000 clones, over 80% being singletons. The input for sequencing was peripheral blood, taken 28 days after the second AZD1222 dose. These receptors all come from an adult who received the AZD1222 COVID-19 vaccine. Each CDR3 is given with its conserved first and last residue. D genes are given only for firm matches. A clone size is listed for some rows: how often the clone was seen (once, few, many), or a class if it is expanded.

j_call v_call d_call clone_size cdr3_aa cdr3_nt
TRBJ2-5 TRBV2 . . CASSDKEYQETQYF TGTGCCAGCAGTGATAAAGAGTACCAAGAGACCCAGTACTTC
TRBJ2-3 TRBV14 TRBD2 . CASSQLAGGPTDTQYF TGTGCCAGCAGCCAACTAGCGGGAGGCCCCACAGATACGCAGTATTTT
TRBJ1-6 TRBV12-5 . . CASAHEIYNSPLHF TGTGCTAGTGCCCACGAGATCTATAATTCACCCCTCCACTTT
TRBJ2-7 TRBV7-3 TRBD2 . CASSPEREGRPISYEQYF TGTGCCAGCAGCCCAGAGCGGGAGGGCCGCCCGATTTCCTACGAGCAGTACTTC
TRBJ2-7 TRBV5-5 TRBD2 . CASSLARLASGNYEQYF TGTGCCAGCAGCTTGGCCCGCCTGGCTAGCGGGAACTACGAGCAGTACTTC
TRBJ2-1 TRBV2 . . CASSRDSYEQFF TGTGCCAGCAGCAGAGACTCGTATGAGCAGTTCTTC
TRBJ1-5 TRBV5-6 . . CASSPYGRGDNQPQHF TGTGCCAGCAGCCCGTACGGCAGGGGCGATAATCAGCCCCAGCATTTT
TRBJ1-6 TRBV3-1/TRBV3-2 . once CASSLETGALYNSPLHF TGTGCCAGCAGCCTGGAGACAGGAGCCCTATATAATTCACCCCTCCACTTT
TRBJ2-1 TRBV11-3 . . CASSFGGSYNEQFF TGTGCCAGCAGCTTCGGAGGGTCTTACAATGAGCAGTTCTTC
TRBJ1-1 TRBV6-2/TRBV6-3 . . CASSPNIQTGSEAFF TGTGCCAGCAGTCCAAACATTCAAACAGGGTCTGAAGCTTTCTTT
TRBJ2-4 TRBV19 . once CARGYRGYF TGTGCCAGGGGGTACCGCGGGTACTTC
TRBJ1-6 TRBV5-6 . . CASSPTVYNSPLHF TGTGCCAGCAGCCCGACGGTCTATAATTCACCCCTCCACTTT
TRBJ1-2 TRBV5-1 . once CASSPDRRGYTF TGCGCCAGCAGCCCGGACAGAAGGGGCTACACCTTC
TRBJ2-7 TRBV10-1 . . CASSDQGSSYEQYF TGCGCCAGCAGTGACCAGGGGAGCTCCTACGAGCAGTACTTC
TRBJ1-6 TRBV6-5 . . CASSPTIGNSPLHF TGTGCCAGCAGCCCCACGATCGGCAATTCACCCCTCCACTTT
TRBJ2-2 TRBV6-4 . . CASSTGTNTGELFF TGTGCCAGCTCCACCGGGACGAACACCGGGGAGCTGTTTTTT
TRBJ1-1 TRBV5-6 TRBD1 . CASSLYRGGNTEAFF TGTGCCAGCAGCTTGTACAGGGGCGGGAACACTGAAGCTTTCTTT